This T cell receptor (beta chain) was recorded in a study of T-cell reconstitution after alpha-beta-depleted transplantation in children. Study results and caveats: Elevated TCRbeta diversity at day 60 was traced, in some patients, to surviving recipient T cells and thymic progenitors. After one year, T-cell counts and TCRbeta diversity mostly came from new T cells.

Preparation of the TCRbeta library used unique molecular identifiers. From the PCR reads, TCRdb called clonotypes with MiXCR, one entry per CDR3 protein. This table holds 550,000 to 600,000 distinct CDR3 sequences, 23% found once. Germline CDR1 is SQVTM and CDR2 is ANQGSEA. V was shortened by 1 base and J by 0 bases, with 16 bases between the two germline ends. This CDR3 contains 16 residues. As for this clonotype: Its antigen is currently unknown.

The TCR comes from a boy younger than two who had a stem cell transplant for acute myeloid leukemia, so the T cells may come from the graft donor. This rearrangement joins TRBV29-1 to TRBJ2-7; D possibly corresponds to TRBD2 (7 bases). The sample was PBMCs, mostly from graft donor cells, taken 360 days after TCRalphabeta/CD19-depleted stem cell transplant. CDR3 sequence: CSVEGLSRGGSYEQYF. CDR3 nucleotide sequence: TGCAGCGTTGAAGGCCTATCTAGGGGGGGCTCCTACGAGCAGTACTTC.